These T cell receptor beta chains were read from a single sample in a study of Ad26.COV2.S vaccination and SARS-CoV-2 variants. Clones were sequenced by immunoSEQ multiplex PCR, and TCRdb holds only the in-frame ones, with some missing. Here the sample spans about 440,000 clones, around nine tenths being singletons. Material: peripheral blood, obtained in a trial of Ad26.COV2.S vaccine versus placebo. The receptor set was obtained from a person between 18 and 65 years old who received the Ad26.COV2.S COVID-19 vaccine or a placebo. Both conserved end residues are trimmed from each CDR3. Rows may omit the clone size; those that give it use once, few, many or a size class.

size: .
J: TRBJ1-4
V: TRBV27
CDR3: ASAGQGSEKLF

size: .
J: TRBJ2-1
V: TRBV20-1
CDR3: SAIRGGEQF

size: .
J: TRBJ2-3
V: TRBV6-6
CDR3: ASSSLRTGAADTQY

size: .
J: TRBJ2-1
V: TRBV7-9
CDR3: ASSLESQHNEQF

size: few
J: TRBJ2-2
V: TRBV6-1
CDR3: ASSEFRNTGELF

size: .
J: TRBJ1-1
V: TRBV3-1/TRBV3-2
CDR3: ASSQGTRGLNTEAF

size: .
J: TRBJ2-1
V: TRBV30
CDR3: AWSKKGGLANEQF

size: .
J: TRBJ2-1
V: TRBV9
CDR3: ASSVVPTPNEQF

size: .
J: TRBJ2-1
V: TRBV19
CDR3: ASIGDEQF

size: .
J: TRBJ1-6
V: TRBV6-5
CDR3: ASSYQSGVSPLH